These 26 T cell receptor beta chains were sequenced from one sample in a study of blood T cell repertoires in COVID-19. Data came from immunoSEQ multiplex PCR; TCRdb stores just in-frame clones and leaves some out. The table shows 200,000 to 250,000 clones, with around four fifths occurring only once. The sample consisted of peripheral blood. These receptors were collected from a woman of 80 years or more with acute or convalescent COVID-19.

This clone was recorded once. V usage is TRBV2 and J usage is TRBJ1-6, with 7 bases lining up with TRBD1. CDR3 length equals 14 residues. The V and J ends lost 3 bases and 6 bases, in that order; junction bases with no gene match: 2. Germline V lookup: CDR1 SNHLY, CDR2 FYNNEI. For the CDR3, the DNA is TGTGCCAGCAGTGACCAGGGGGGTAATTCACCCCTCCACTTT. Amino acids: CASSDQGGNSPLHF.

This chain links TRBV15 with TRBJ2-5, with 7 bases lining up with TRBD2. The trim removed 5 bases at V and 2 bases at J, leaving 8 bases unmatched. The CDR3 has 15 residues. CDR1 and CDR2 (germline): LNHNV, YYDKDF (reference sequence). As DNA, the CDR3 is TGTGCCACCAGCGGACTAAGCGGGACTCAAGAGACCCAGTACTTC. Residues: CATSGLSGTQETQYF.

Here the CDR3 DNA reads TGCGCCAGCAGCTTACAGGGATCGGACACTGAAGCTTTCTTT. Protein: CASSLQGSDTEAFF. This sequence joins TRBV5-1 and TRBJ1-1, with TRBD1 as a possible D gene (6 bases). This CDR3 contains 14 residues. Germline lookup yields CDR1 SGHRS and CDR2 YFSETQ. The V end lost 2 bases, the J end lost 3 bases, and 11 bases lay between the germline ends.

This clone was detected only once. The chain links TRBV10-3 to TRBJ1-2, with D unresolved. The CDR3 covers 15 residues. V lost 0 bases and J lost 4, with 12 bases in between. Germline lookup yields CDR1 ENHRY and CDR2 SYGVKD. The CDR3 nucleotides are TGTGCCATCAGTGAGTCTCAGTCCGTCCTCTATGGCTACACCTTC. This translates into CAISESQSVLYGYTF.

The chain joins TRBV5-1 to TRBJ2-3, with D maybe TRBD1 (5 bases). Germline lookup yields CDR1 SGHRS and CDR2 YFSETQ. Trimming stripped 0 bases from V and 3 bases from J, with 11 bases between. The CDR3 consists of 15 residues. CDR3 bases: TGCGCCAGCAGCTTGGCAGGGTTAAGGACAGATACGCAGTATTTT. The encoded protein is CASSLAGLRTDTQYF.

The V and J genes are TRBV5-4 and TRBJ1-4; 7 bases line up with TRBD1. The CDR3 spans 16 residues. V dropped 4 bases and J dropped 8; count of bases not matched to a gene: 14. Germline lookup yields CDR1 SGHNT and CDR2 YYREEE (reference sequence). CDR3 DNA: TGTGCCAGCAGCAGTCGCGAACCGGGACAGCCAGAAAAACTGTTTTTT. Protein product: CASSSREPGQPEKLFF.

The V gene is TRBV6-5, the J gene TRBJ1-2; 7 positions match TRBD1. Germline lookup yields CDR1 MNHEY and CDR2 SVGAGI. The CDR3 length is 13 residues. Germline trimming cut 4 bases from V and 4 bases from J; bases unmatched to any gene: 3. CDR3 protein: CASSLNRGYGYTF. The CDR3 coding sequence is TGTGCCAGCAGTTTAAACAGGGGCTATGGCTACACCTTC.

The V and J genes are TRBV24-1 and TRBJ1-2, with TRBD1 matching over 8 bases. This CDR3 has 13 residues. Germline CDR1 KGHDR, CDR2 SFDVKD. Trimming took 7 bases from V and 4 from J; bases not matched to a gene: 4. CDR3 residues: CATRDREGYGYTF. CDR3 DNA sequence: TGTGCCACCAGGGACAGGGAGGGCTATGGCTACACCTTC.

The gene calls are TRBV9 and TRBJ2-3, with TRBD2 matching over 12 bases. The ends lost 4 bases at V and 2 bases at J; junction bases unmatched: 8. This CDR3 contains 17 residues. Looked up from germline, CDR1 is SGDLS and CDR2 is YYNGEE. The CDR3 reads CASSPGASGRVTDTQYF. The CDR3, as DNA: TGTGCCAGCAGCCCTGGGGCTAGCGGGAGGGTCACAGATACGCAGTATTTT.

This chain links TRBV7-6 with TRBJ2-3; TRBD2 aligns across 11 bases. V trimming: 4 bases; J trimming: 0 bases; junction bases outside the gene matches: 3. This CDR3 has 16 amino acids. The V gene's germline CDR1 is SGHVS and CDR2 FNYEAQ. In DNA, the CDR3 is TGTGCCAGCAGCTCTCGGACTAGCGGGAGCACAGATACGCAGTATTTT. As protein: CASSSRTSGSTDTQYF.

CDR3 DNA: TGCGCCAGCAGTGAGTCGGGGTACAGGGCCAATTCACCCCTCCACTTT. The encoded protein is CASSESGYRANSPLHF. This sequence joins TRBV10-2 and TRBJ1-6; D possibly corresponds to TRBD1 (6 bases). Trimming pared 0 bases from V and 7 bases from J, leaving 13 bases between. CDR3 length equals 16 residues. Germline CDR1 is WSHSY and CDR2 is SAAADI.

The chain carries TRBV7-9 and TRBJ2-2, with D possibly being TRBD2 (7 bases). V shed 10 bases and J shed 1 base, with 22 bases lying between them. Germline-derived CDR1 and CDR2 are SEHNR and FQNEAQ (reference sequence). The CDR3 loop spans 17 amino acids. The CDR3: CATTGRGASGNTGELFF. The CDR3 coding sequence is TGTGCCACCACCGGACGGGGGGCTAGCGGGAACACCGGGGAGCTGTTTTTT.

V and J are TRBV6-5 and TRBJ1-1; D unresolved. The CDR3 covers 13 residues. Germline V lookup: CDR1 MNHEY, CDR2 SVGAGI. Trimming removed 6 bases from V and 11 bases from J, with 19 bases in between. The CDR3 DNA follows: TGTGCCAGCAGCCCCCTTTTCGGTCGAATGGCTTTCTTT. Translating gives CASSPLFGRMAFF.

The chain links TRBV7-3 to TRBJ2-7, with a tentative D call TRBD2 (6 bases). CDR1 is SGHTA, CDR2 FQGTGA, per germline. V gave up 1 base and J gave up 2 bases, with 15 bases separating them. This CDR3 has 16 amino acids. CDR3 nucleotides: TGTGCCAGCAGCTTAATGGCGGGAACGACCCCCTACGAGCAGTACTTC. This sequence encodes CASSLMAGTTPYEQYF.

The chain carries TRBV5-1 and TRBJ2-7; 10 nucleotides line up with TRBD1. Germline trimming cut 4 bases from V and 5 bases from J; bases unmatched to any gene: 6. This CDR3 region has 14 residues. Germline values: CDR1 SGHRS, CDR2 YFSETQ. CDR3 protein: CASSVGQGSNEQYF. The CDR3 DNA reads TGCGCCAGCAGCGTGGGACAGGGGAGCAACGAGCAGTACTTC.

This clone showed up just a few times. The rearrangement joins TRBV11-2 to TRBJ1-5; D unresolved. Germline-derived CDR1 and CDR2 are SGHAT and FQNNGV. This CDR3 is 12 amino acids long. V was shortened by 2 bases and J by 4 bases, with 3 bases between the two germline ends. This CDR3 reads CASSLPNQPQHF. As DNA, the CDR3 is TGTGCCAGCAGCTTACCGAATCAGCCCCAGCATTTT.

The chain recombines TRBV27 with TRBJ1-2; unclear D gene. V was pared by 3 bases and J by 4 bases, with 15 bases between. Germline lookup yields CDR1 MNHEY and CDR2 SMNVEV (reference sequence). This CDR3 spans 15 amino acids. CDR3 residues: CASSFGYRPIYGYTF. The CDR3 DNA follows: TGTGCCAGCAGTTTCGGGTACCGACCGATCTATGGCTACACCTTC.

V is TRBV7-2 and J is TRBJ2-5, with D maybe TRBD1 (6 bases). V gave up 1 base and J gave up 2 bases, with 8 bases separating them. The CDR3 has 14 residues. CDR1 is SGHTA, CDR2 FQGNSA, per germline. The CDR3, as DNA: TGTGCCAGCAGCTTAGACAGGGTGCAAGAGACCCAGTACTTC. It is translated as CASSLDRVQETQYF.

V gene TRBV6-5 combines with J gene TRBJ2-1; possible D gene TRBD2, 7 bases. Trimming took off 6 bases at V and 8 bases at J, with 17 bases between the two ends. Germline V gives CDR1 MNHEY, CDR2 SVGAGI. The CDR3 has 14 residues. Here the CDR3 DNA reads TGTGCCAGCAGGCCCTTTCGGGGGGCCGATGAGCAGTTCTTC. Protein sequence: CASRPFRGADEQFF.

This clone appeared a few times. The chain's CDR3 is CASQLAALNIQYF. For the CDR3, the DNA is TGTGCCAGCCAGCTAGCGGCCCTAAACATTCAGTACTTC. V usage is TRBV28 and J usage is TRBJ2-4, with 7 bases fitting TRBD2. Germline CDR1 reads MDHEN; CDR2 reads SYDVKM. Trimming at V came to 8 bases and at J to 6 bases, leaving 7 bases not matched to a gene. This CDR3 is built from 13 residues.

The chain employs TRBV7-2 and TRBJ2-1, with 8 positions matching TRBD1. Germline values: CDR1 SGHTA, CDR2 FQGNSA. V shed 1 base, J shed 5 bases, and the junction held 4 bases outside the gene matches. The CDR3 loop spans 15 amino acids. CDR3 loop: CASSLGGTGNNEQFF. CDR3 DNA: TGTGCCAGCAGCTTAGGGGGGACAGGCAACAATGAGCAGTTCTTC. The full variable domain, completed using reference TRBV7-2 and TRBJ2-1, is GAGVSQSPSNKVTEKGKDVELRCDPISGHTALYWYRQSLGQGLEFLIYFQGNSAPDKSGLPSDRFSAERTGGSVSTLTIQRTQQEDSAVYLCASSLGGTGNNEQFFGPGTRLTVL.

CDR3 region: CAWSIDSGRFSYEQYF. The CDR3 nucleotides are TGTGCCTGGAGTATAGATAGCGGGAGGTTCTCCTACGAGCAGTACTTC. This chain links TRBV30 with TRBJ2-7, with 10 positions matching TRBD2. From germline, CDR1 is GTSNPN and CDR2 SVGIG (reference sequence). The CDR3 covers 16 residues. Germline trimming cut 2 bases from V and 0 bases from J; bases unmatched to any gene: 7.

The CDR3 DNA reads TGTGCCAGCAGCTTAACGTCGGCTAGCGGGGGGGCAAGGCGGACAGATACGCAGTATTTT. As protein: CASSLTSASGGARRTDTQYF. This chain links TRBV7-3 with TRBJ2-3, with 12 bases fitting TRBD2. Unmatched junction bases numbered 13, after V lost 0 bases and J lost 3 bases. The germline CDR1 and CDR2 sequences are SGHTA and FQGTGA. This CDR3 region has 20 residues. Full variable domain (rest looked up from reference TRBV7-3 and TRBJ2-3): GAGVSQTPSNKVTEKGKYVELRCDPISGHTALYWYRQSLGQGPEFLIYFQGTGAADDSGLPNDRFFAVRPEGSVSTLKIQRTERGDSAVYLCASSLTSASGGARRTDTQYFGPGTRLTVL.

This chain connects TRBV28 to TRBJ2-1; D possibly corresponds to TRBD2 (5 bases). CDR1 MDHEN and CDR2 SYDVKM come from the germline V gene. Deletions cut 3 bases from V and 5 bases from J, with 11 bases between. The CDR3 runs 14 residues. The DNA for the CDR3 is TGTGCCAGCAGTTTGGCGGGCCTCAACAATGAGCAGTTCTTC. It translates to CASSLAGLNNEQFF.

This CDR3 reads CASSILAGGGTEAFF. The CDR3 DNA follows: TGTGCCAGTAGTATACTGGCCGGGGGAGGAACTGAAGCTTTCTTT. The chain has TRBV19 and TRBJ1-1; a possible D gene is TRBD1 (5 bases). V lost 2 bases, J lost 5 bases, and 15 bases lay in between. CDR1 and CDR2 from the germline V gene are LNHDA and SQIVND (reference sequence). CDR3 length equals 15 residues.

J is TRBJ2-7 and V is TRBV7-7, with 9 bases aligning to TRBD1. CDR1 is SSHAT, CDR2 FNYEAQ, per germline (reference sequence). Germline trimming cut 2 bases from V and 4 bases from J; bases unmatched to any gene: 27. CDR3 length: 22 amino acids. This CDR3 is CASSLTSKRDRVIRGRGYEQYF. DNA of the CDR3: TGTGCCAGCAGCTTAACTTCGAAGCGGGACAGGGTGATTAGGGGTAGAGGATACGAGCAGTACTTC.